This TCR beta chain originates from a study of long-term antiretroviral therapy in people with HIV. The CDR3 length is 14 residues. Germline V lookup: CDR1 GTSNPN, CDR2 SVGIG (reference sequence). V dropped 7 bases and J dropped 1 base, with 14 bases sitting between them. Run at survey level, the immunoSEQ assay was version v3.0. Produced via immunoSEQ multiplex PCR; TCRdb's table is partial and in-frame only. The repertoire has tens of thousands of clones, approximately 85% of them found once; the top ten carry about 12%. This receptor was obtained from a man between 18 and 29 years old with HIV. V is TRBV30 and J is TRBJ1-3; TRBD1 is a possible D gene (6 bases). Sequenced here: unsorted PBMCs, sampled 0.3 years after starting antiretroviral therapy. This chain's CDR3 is CAFQTGTSGNTIYF. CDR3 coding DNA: TGTGCCTTTCAAACCGGGACATCTGGAAACACCATATATTTT.